This entry is about one T cell receptor (beta chain). TCRdb's copy holds only in-frame clones and misses some; the assay was immunoSEQ multiplex PCR. The sample lists about 92,000 clones, 84% occurring once. The data were taken from a study of OX40 agonist ivuxolimab in advanced cancers. Germline V lookup: CDR1 SEHNR, CDR2 FQNEAQ (reference sequence). This CDR3 is built from 13 residues. V lost 2 bases to trimming and J lost 6 bases, with 11 bases between them. The sequencing used CD4+ or CD8+ T cells sorted from blood, collected in a trial of the OX40 agonist ivuxolimab. V and J are TRBV7-9 and TRBJ2-7; the D gene is possibly TRBD2 (6 bases). This receptor was taken from an adult with an advanced solid tumor such as melanoma, head and neck, liver or kidney cancer. In nucleotides, the CDR3 is TGTGCCAGCAGCTTACGGGGGACGTTCGAGCAGTACTTC. Its translation is CASSLRGTFEQYF.